This T cell receptor beta chain comes out of a study of shared clonotypes between healthy human individuals. Trimming stripped 5 bases from V and 5 bases from J, with 15 bases between. Germline-derived CDR1 and CDR2 are LNHDA and SQIVND (reference sequence). The CDR3 has 14 amino acids. The assay used deep level. Here immunoSEQ multiplex PCR was the method, and the copy in TCRdb shows in-frame clones only, minus some. The repertoire has a few million clones, 80% to 95% of them found once; the top ten carry 0.3% to 0.4%. Participating donors were healthy, HIV-negative adults free of recent acute infections or vaccinations. The CD4+ fraction was divided into a CD45RA+ naive subset and a CD45RA-negative memory subset.

The chain carries TRBV19 and TRBJ1-2, with D unresolved. Sequenced: naive CD4+ T cells from PBMCs. Specified subset: CD45RA+ positively selected. The source is a man between 18 and 29 years old in good health. Some clones in this sample may be carry-over from other donors' samples. CDR3 nucleotide sequence: TGTGCCAGTAGTGGTAGATGGACGGGGTATGGCTACACCTTC. Amino acids: CASSGRWTGYGYTF.